Listed below are T cell receptor beta chains from one sample, sequenced in a study of cytomegalovirus exposure and HLA in healthy donors. TCRdb's table, derived via immunoSEQ multiplex PCR, lists solely in-frame clones and lacks some. The sample shows about 130,000 clones, approximately 61% of them seen only once. Source material: PBMCs. The receptors shown here come from a young man in good health and CMV-seropositive. Both conserved end residues are part of each CDR3. D genes are given only for firm matches. Rows may omit the clone size; those that give it use once, few, many or a size class.

V: TRBV18
size: -
D: TRBD1
J: TRBJ2-7
DNA: TGTGCCAGCTCACCTCCCGACAGGGGCTACGAGCAGTACTTC
CDR3: CASSPPDRGYEQYF

V: TRBV9
size: once
D: -
J: TRBJ2-2
DNA: TGTGCCAGCAGCGTAGTTGGGGGACTTAAGGGTTTCTCCGGGGAGCTGTTTTTT
CDR3: CASSVVGGLKGFSGELFF

V: TRBV7-9
size: -
D: TRBD2
J: TRBJ2-5
DNA: TGTGCCAGCAGCACCCTGACTAGCGGGATAACCCAAGAGACCCAGTACTTC
CDR3: CASSTLTSGITQETQYF

V: TRBV7-8
size: -
D: -
J: TRBJ2-3
DNA: TGTGCCAGCAGCTTAATTGGTGGATCGGCGGGATCTCGAACAGATACGCAGTATTTT
CDR3: CASSLIGGSAGSRTDTQYF

V: TRBV2
size: -
D: -
J: TRBJ2-7
DNA: TGTGCCAGCAGTGAAGCGCCGGGTTCCTACGAGCAGTACTTC
CDR3: CASSEAPGSYEQYF

V: TRBV7-6
size: few
D: -
J: TRBJ1-2
DNA: TGTGCCAGCAGCTTTGACGGGTCTTATGGCTACACCTTC
CDR3: CASSFDGSYGYTF

V: TRBV6-5
size: -
D: -
J: TRBJ2-7
DNA: TGTGCCAGCAGTTTACTCGGGCGGGATAACTACGAGCAGTACTTC
CDR3: CASSLLGRDNYEQYF

V: TRBV15
size: few
D: -
J: TRBJ2-2
DNA: TGTGCCACCAGCAGAGAATCAGGGGCCAACACCGGGGAGCTGTTTTTT
CDR3: CATSRESGANTGELFF

V: TRBV5-4
size: -
D: -
J: TRBJ2-5
DNA: TGTGCCAGCAGCGGCAGGGGTGAGACCCAGTACTTC
CDR3: CASSGRGETQYF

V: TRBV9
size: few
D: -
J: TRBJ2-5
DNA: TGTGCCAGCAGCGAGGAGGACCTTTGGGAAGAGACCCAGTACTTC
CDR3: CASSEEDLWEETQYF

V: TRBV5-6
size: few
D: -
J: TRBJ2-7
DNA: TGTGCCAGCAGCTTGCTTAGTTCCTACGAGCAGTACTTC
CDR3: CASSLLSSYEQYF

V: TRBV6-1
size: few
D: -
J: TRBJ1-1
DNA: TGTGCCAGCAACCAGGGTAACACTGAAGCTTTCTTT
CDR3: CASNQGNTEAFF

V: TRBV7-2
size: once
D: TRBD2
J: TRBJ2-1
DNA: TGTGCCAGCAGCTTAGAACTCGGGGGGGACAATGAGCAGTTCTTC
CDR3: CASSLELGGDNEQFF

V: TRBV30
size: -
D: -
J: TRBJ1-6
DNA: TGTGCCTGGTTGAGCTCCTATAATTCACCCCTCCACTTT
CDR3: CAWLSSYNSPLHF

V: TRBV10-3
size: -
D: -
J: TRBJ2-1
DNA: TGTGCCATCTCCGCCTACAATGAGCAGTTCTTC
CDR3: CAISAYNEQFF

V: TRBV4-1
size: -
D: -
J: TRBJ1-2
DNA: TGCGCCAGCAGCCAAGGCTACTCCAGGGGTATCATCTATGGCTACACCTTC
CDR3: CASSQGYSRGIIYGYTF

V: TRBV5-5
size: few
D: -
J: TRBJ1-5
DNA: TGTGCCAGCAGCTTTATTCAGGGTGACAATCAGCCCCAGCATTTT
CDR3: CASSFIQGDNQPQHF

V: TRBV7-2
size: -
D: -
J: TRBJ2-7
DNA: TGTGCCAGCAGCAGAACAGTGTACGAGCAGTACTTC
CDR3: CASSRTVYEQYF

V: TRBV5-6
size: -
D: TRBD1
J: TRBJ2-4
DNA: TGTGCCAGCAGCTTGGCCCCTCGACAGGGCGGGAACATTCAGTACTTC
CDR3: CASSLAPRQGGNIQYF

V: TRBV28
size: few
D: -
J: TRBJ2-3
DNA: TGTGCCAGCAGTCGACTCCGACAGGTGACTAGCACAGATACGCAGTATTTT
CDR3: CASSRLRQVTSTDTQYF

V: TRBV5-1
size: -
D: -
J: TRBJ1-1
DNA: TGCGCCAGCAGCGGGCAACAGAGCACTGAAGCTTTCTTT
CDR3: CASSGQQSTEAFF

V: TRBV19
size: -
D: TRBD2
J: TRBJ2-3
DNA: TGTGCCAGTAGTATCTACCCTAGCGGTAGTTCTAGCACAGATACGCAGTATTTT
CDR3: CASSIYPSGSSSTDTQYF

V: TRBV4-1
size: -
D: TRBD2
J: TRBJ2-1
DNA: TGCGCCAGCAGCCAAGATAGCGGGTGGGGGGTCTTTGCTCGGCACTACAATGAGCAGTTCTTC
CDR3: CASSQDSGWGVFARHYNEQFF

V: TRBV6-5
size: few
D: -
J: TRBJ1-1
DNA: TGTGCCAGCAGCCCGACAGGTATGAACACTGAAGCTTTCTTT
CDR3: CASSPTGMNTEAFF

V: TRBV27
size: -
D: -
J: TRBJ2-7
DNA: TGTGCCAGCAAAGGTGGGGCATCTTCCTACGAGCAGTACTTC
CDR3: CASKGGASSYEQYF

V: TRBV5-4
size: -
D: TRBD2
J: TRBJ2-1
DNA: TGTGCCAGCAGCCCCCTCGGGACTAGCGGTTCGGATTGGCAGTACAATGAGCAGTTCTTC
CDR3: CASSPLGTSGSDWQYNEQFF

V: TRBV10-2
size: -
D: -
J: TRBJ2-1
DNA: TGCGCCAGCAGCCATCAGCAGTTCTTC
CDR3: CASSHQQFF

V: TRBV5-1
size: -
D: TRBD1
J: TRBJ1-2
DNA: TGCGCCAGCAGGGTCGGGACAGGGGGCGCCTATGGCTACACCTTC
CDR3: CASRVGTGGAYGYTF

V: TRBV2
size: -
D: -
J: TRBJ1-2
DNA: TGTGCCAGCAGTGAAGACAGCTCTTATGGCTACACCTTC
CDR3: CASSEDSSYGYTF

V: TRBV5-4
size: -
D: TRBD2
J: TRBJ2-7
DNA: TGTGCCAGCAGCCTGGGACTAGAACCCTACGAGCAGTACTTC
CDR3: CASSLGLEPYEQYF

V: TRBV11-2
size: -
D: -
J: TRBJ2-7
DNA: TGTGCCAGCAGCTTATTCTCGCGGGAGCAGTACTTC
CDR3: CASSLFSREQYF

V: TRBV10-2
size: -
D: -
J: TRBJ2-1
DNA: TGCGCCAGCAGGTCCTCGGGACACTCCTACAATGAGCAGTTCTTC
CDR3: CASRSSGHSYNEQFF

V: TRBV7-8
size: -
D: -
J: TRBJ1-1
DNA: TGTGCCAGCAGCTTAGAGAGCCGGAACACTGAAGCTTTCTTT
CDR3: CASSLESRNTEAFF

V: TRBV6-1
size: -
D: TRBD1
J: TRBJ2-7
DNA: TGTGCCAGCAGTGTACGAGAGAGGACAGGGGGCTTATACGAGCAGTACTTC
CDR3: CASSVRERTGGLYEQYF

V: TRBV29-1
size: -
D: TRBD2
J: TRBJ2-7
DNA: TGCAGCGCCCTACTGACTAGCGGGGCCTACGAGCAGTACTTC
CDR3: CSALLTSGAYEQYF

V: TRBV29-1
size: -
D: -
J: TRBJ1-1
DNA: TGCAGCGTTGAAGAAGCGAGGGCCCGGAGGGCTTTCTTT
CDR3: CSVEEARARRAFF

V: TRBV6-1
size: few
D: TRBD2
J: TRBJ2-5
DNA: TGTGCCAGCTCTGGCGGGAGAGAGACCCAGTACTTC
CDR3: CASSGGRETQYF

V: TRBV5-7
size: once
D: TRBD1
J: TRBJ1-6
DNA: TGTGCCAGCAGCGGACAGGGAGGTTCACCCCTCCACTTT
CDR3: CASSGQGGSPLHF

V: TRBV28
size: once
D: -
J: TRBJ1-3
DNA: TGTGCCAGCAAGGATAACCGGGACATCTCTGGAAACACCATATATTTT
CDR3: CASKDNRDISGNTIYF

V: TRBV5-1
size: -
D: TRBD2
J: TRBJ2-4
DNA: TGCGCCAGCAGCTCCGTAGCGGGGAGAACGGCGGGGAAAAACATTCAGTACTTC
CDR3: CASSSVAGRTAGKNIQYF

V: TRBV19
size: -
D: TRBD1
J: TRBJ2-4
DNA: TGTGCCAGTAGTCCCGGGACAGGGGTGAACATTCAGTACTTC
CDR3: CASSPGTGVNIQYF

V: TRBV6-6
size: once
D: -
J: TRBJ1-3
DNA: TGTGCCAGCAGTTACCCCTCGGGAAACACCATATATTTT
CDR3: CASSYPSGNTIYF

V: TRBV5-1
size: few
D: -
J: TRBJ2-2
DNA: TGCGCCAGCAGCTATACTGGAGTCCGAGGCACCGGGGAGCTGTTTTTT
CDR3: CASSYTGVRGTGELFF

V: TRBV2
size: once
D: TRBD2
J: TRBJ2-7
DNA: TGTGCCAGCAGTCGTGAAGTGACTAGCGGGCGCTCCACGGCCTACGAGCAGTACTTC
CDR3: CASSREVTSGRSTAYEQYF